Following are 23 T cell receptor delta chains from one sample sequenced in a study of gamma-delta chains in newborns, infants, children. TCRdb re-processed the reads using CATT. This sample has 4,000 to 5,000 delta-chain clones, with roughly 5% found just once. Source material: blood. The receptor set was obtained from a child who was a newborn, infant or young child, either healthy, febrile or measles-vaccinated (not recorded which).

This clone is labeled as medium-sized. Other DNA sequences in the same sample also yield this CDR3. The gene calls are TRDV2 and TRDJ3, with TRDD3 identical over 12 bases. Per the germline V gene, CDR1 is GEAIGNYY and CDR2 is EKD. The length of the CDR3 is 20 residues. The trim removed 2 bases at V and 0 bases at J, leaving 7 bases unmatched. CDR3 bases: TGTGCCTGTGACAAAGTACTGGGGGATACTAGCTCCTGGGACACCCGACAGATGTTTTTC. Its protein is CACDKVLGDTSSWDTRQMFF.

This clone was recorded a few times. The junction departs from the called germline gene at one end, perhaps through a read error. Other DNA sequences in the sample encode the same CDR3. The J gene is TRDJ3, the V gene TRDV2; tentatively, D is TRDD3 (6 bases). This CDR3 has 18 amino acids. Looked up from germline, CDR1 is GEAIGNYY and CDR2 is EKD. CDR3 protein: CACDDVLGSSWDTRQMFF. As DNA, the CDR3 is TGTGCCTGTGACGATGTACTGGGTAGCTCCTGGGACACCCGGCAGATGTTTTTC.

This clone was counted once. The chain is built from TRDV2 and TRDJ1; D gene unclear. TCRdb supplies no J gene; here it was assigned by aligning the nucleotide sequence to germline. Germline V CDR1 and CDR2: GEAIGNYY, EKD. The CDR3 extends over 13 amino acids. The CDR3 is CAWDLRDTDKLIF. The CDR3 DNA reads TGTGCATGGGACCTAAGGGACACCGATAAACTCATCTTT.

Comment on this clone: Germline is not matched at one junction end, which may reflect a read error. The V gene is TRDV1, the J gene TRDJ1, with D possibly being TRDD2 (5 bases). In germline, CDR1 is TSWWSYY, CDR2 QGS. The length of the CDR3 is 21 residues. The CDR3 loop is CALGGAFGVPLMLSYTGKLIF. The CDR3 DNA follows: TGTGCTCTTGGGGGCGCCTTCGGTGTACCACTCATGCTGTCATACACCGGTAAACTCATCTTT.

The chain recombines TRDV2 with TRDJ1; 11 bases agree with TRDD3. CDR3 size: 17 residues. Per germline, CDR1 GEAIGNYY and CDR2 EKD. Unmatched junction bases numbered 7, after V lost 0 bases and J lost 2 bases. CDR3 protein: CACDTVGDTRPTDKLIF. In DNA form, the CDR3 reads TGTGCCTGTGACACCGTGGGGGATACGCGACCAACCGATAAACTCATCTTT.

Only a few counts were recorded for this clone. This may be a read error, as it is one base from a much larger clone. This same CDR3 is encoded by further DNA sequences in the sample. The chain is built from TRDV2 and TRDJ3; 12 nucleotides agree with TRDD3. The CDR3 sequence is 19 residues long. V lost 2 bases to trimming and J lost 0 bases; unmatched junction nucleotides: 4. CDR1 is GEAIGNYY and CDR2 is EKD in the germline V gene. The CDR3 sequence: CACDKVLGDTSWDTRQMFF. The CDR3 DNA reads as TGTGCCTGTGACAAAGTACTGGGGGATACCTCCTGGGACACCCGACAGATGTTTTTC.

This clone appeared a few times. Compared with germline, one end of the junction differs, possibly owing to a read error. The CDR3 spells CARDTVLGDTRKPSWDTRQMFF. CDR3 bases: TGTGCCCGTGACACCGTACTGGGGGATACGCGGAAACCCTCCTGGGACACCCGACAGATGTTTTTC. The chain carries TRDV2 and TRDJ3, with 13 bases aligning to TRDD3. The CDR3 runs 22 residues. Germline V gives CDR1 GEAIGNYY, CDR2 EKD.

CDR3 DNA sequence: TGTGCTCTTGGGGCCGCTCCCTACTGGGGGATAACCGATAAACTCATCTTT. This encodes CALGAAPYWGITDKLIF. The genes are TRDV1 and TRDJ1; TRDD3 agrees at 11 bases. With 4 bases clipped from V and 2 bases from J, the junction kept 9 bases outside the gene matches. Germline V gives CDR1 TSWWSYY, CDR2 QGS. The CDR3 runs 17 residues.

This clone was found a few times. This may stem from a read error, because a much larger clone lies one nucleotide away. Other DNA sequences from this sample encode an identical CDR3 as well. The chain couples TRDV2 to TRDJ2, with 10 bases identical to TRDD3. The CDR3 is 14 amino acids. Trimming cost V 3 bases and J 5 bases; bases outside gene matches: 2. Per the germline V gene, CDR1 is GEAIGNYY and CDR2 is EKD. CDR3 residues: CACDRLGDTAQLFF. DNA of the CDR3: TGTGCCTGTGACCGACTGGGGGATACAGCACAACTCTTCTTT.

The rearrangement uses TRDV2 and TRDJ2; 9 nucleotides match TRDD3. The J gene was not available in TCRdb and was assigned here by matching the DNA to germline segments. The CDR3 totals 18 residues. Looked up from germline, CDR1 is GEAIGNYY and CDR2 is EKD. Losses at the gene ends were 1 base for V and 2 bases for J; bases not matched to a gene: 10. The CDR3 bases are TGTGCCTGTGACACTGGAAGGGGGGATACCGGGTTGACAGCACAACTCTTCTTT. Protein sequence: CACDTGRGDTGLTAQLFF.

This clone was observed a handful of times. The rearrangement uses TRDV2 and TRDJ3; D uncertain. Trimming stripped 0 bases from V and 2 bases from J, with 13 bases between. Germline lookup yields CDR1 GEAIGNYY and CDR2 EKD. This CDR3 contains 18 residues. The CDR3 protein is CACDTGGGLTWDTRQMFF. The CDR3 nucleotides read TGTGCCTGTGACACCGGCGGAGGACTAACCTGGGACACCCGACAGATGTTTTTC.

The V call is TRDV2, the J call TRDJ2, with TRDD3 matching over 9 bases. Per germline, CDR1 GEAIGNYY and CDR2 EKD. The CDR3 spans 18 residues. With V trimmed by 0 bases and J by 3 bases, 10 bases remained unmatched. For the CDR3, the DNA is TGTGCCTGTGACACCGTCCCGGGTACTGGGGGACTGACAGCACAACTCTTCTTT. Translation: CACDTVPGTGGLTAQLFF.

The rearrangement uses TRDV2 and TRDJ1, with D maybe TRDD3 (5 bases). The germline V gene has CDR1 GEAIGNYY and CDR2 EKD. The CDR3 runs 13 residues. V shed 0 bases and J shed 8 bases, with 12 bases lying between them. DNA of the CDR3: TGTGCCTGTGACACCTGGGGAGACCAAAAACTCATCTTT. Amino acid sequence: CACDTWGDQKLIF.

This clone has more than one count but fewer than ten. The chain links TRDV2 to TRDJ3; possible D gene TRDD3, 5 bases. V was trimmed by 0 bases and J by 3 bases, leaving 14 bases between them. There are 18 residues in the CDR3. Germline V gene lookup returns CDR1 GEAIGNYY and CDR2 EKD. CDR3 in DNA: TGTGCCTGTGACACCGGCTGGGAAGAACGCTGGGACACCCGACAGATGTTTTTC. This gives the protein CACDTGWEERWDTRQMFF.

The chain recombines TRDV2 with TRDJ3, with 10 bases that match TRDD3. With 3 bases clipped from V and 0 bases from J, the junction kept 7 bases outside the gene matches. The CDR3 has 19 residues. The germline V gene has CDR1 GEAIGNYY and CDR2 EKD. For the CDR3, the DNA is TGTGCCTGTGACGCGCTGGGGGATAAAGGCTCCTGGGACACCCGACAGATGTTTTTC. Its translation is CACDALGDKGSWDTRQMFF.

The chain recombines TRDV2 with TRDJ2; 10 positions match TRDD3. V gave up 5 bases and J gave up 5 bases; unmatched junction bases: 7. Germline lookup yields CDR1 GEAIGNYY and CDR2 EKD. The CDR3 covers 15 residues. CDR3 bases: TGTGCCTGTGCCTCTGTACTGGGGGATACAGCACAACTCTTCTTT. This sequence encodes CACASVLGDTAQLFF.

V and J are TRDV3 and TRDJ1; 13 bases are a match to TRDD3. The germline gives CDR1 TVYSNPD, CDR2 GDNSRS (reference sequence). This CDR3 contains 18 residues. The J segment lost 2 bases and the V segment lost 4 bases, leaving 16 bases of the junction unmatched. CDR3 region: CASPGTYWGIRRTDKLIF. DNA for the CDR3: TGTGCCTCACCCGGGACGTACTGGGGGATACGCAGGACCGATAAACTCATCTTT.

The J segment is TRDJ3; no V gene was assigned; the tabulated D call, TRDD3, remains unverified against the DNA. The CDR3 is made up of 19 amino acids. The CDR3: CACAIVLGDVSWDTRQMFF. In nucleotides, the CDR3 is TGTGCCTGTGCCATCGTACTGGGGGATGTCTCCTGGGACACCCGACAGATGTTTTTC.

By sample share, this clone is large. Other DNA sequences in the sample encode the same CDR3. The CDR3 spells CACDVLGDTAQLFF. The CDR3, as DNA: TGTGCCTGTGACGTACTGGGGGATACAGCACAACTCTTCTTT. The chain has TRDV2 and TRDJ2, with 10 bases lining up with TRDD3. Trimming cost V 3 bases and J 5 bases; bases outside gene matches: 2. The CDR3 sequence is 14 residues long. Germline CDR1 and CDR2: GEAIGNYY and EKD.

As to this clone: The same CDR3 arises from other DNA sequences in this sample as well. The V call is TRDV2, the J call TRDJ3; D is possibly TRDD3 (5 bases). CDR1 and CDR2 from the germline V gene are GEAIGNYY and EKD. The CDR3 covers 19 residues. With 0 bases removed from V and 0 bases from J, the gap between germline ends came to 14 bases. The CDR3 region is CACDTAGGPSSWDTRQMFF. As DNA, the CDR3 is TGTGCCTGTGACACCGCCGGGGGGCCAAGCTCCTGGGACACCCGACAGATGTTTTTC.

This clone has just a few counts. At one end, the junction sequence differs from germline, possibly due to a read error. Within the sample, other DNA sequences also encode this same CDR3. This chain joins TRDV2 and TRDJ3; 11 nucleotides align to TRDD3. The germline gives CDR1 GEAIGNYY, CDR2 EKD. This CDR3 comprises 18 residues. The CDR3 loop is CACDTGGYASWDTRQMFF. The DNA for the CDR3 is TGTGCCTGTGACACTGGGGGATACGCCTCCTGGGACACCCGGCAGATGTTTTTC.

This sequence joins TRAV29/DV5 and TRDJ1; 9 bases are shared with TRDD3. CDR3 length equals 17 residues. V lost 0 bases, J lost 4 bases, and 13 bases stayed unmatched. The germline gives CDR1 NSMFDY, CDR2 ISSIKDK. This CDR3 reads CAASVLLGDHDHDKLIF. Here the CDR3 DNA reads TGTGCAGCAAGCGTCCTACTGGGGGACCATGACCACGATAAACTCATCTTT. Based on the CDR3 plus reference TRAV29/DV5 and TRDJ1, the full variable domain is DQQVKQNSPSLSVQEGRISILNCDYTNSMFDYFLWYKKYPAEGPTFLISISSIKDKNEDGRFTVFLNKSAKHLSLHIVPSQPGDSAVYFCAASVLLGDHDHDKLIFGKGTRVTVEP.

As concerns this clone: This sequence may be a read error, since a much larger clone differs from it by one base. Different DNA sequences within this sample yield the same CDR3. The genes are TRDV2 and TRDJ3, with TRDD3 matching over 13 bases. Germline-derived CDR1 and CDR2 are GEAIGNYY and EKD. Trimming took 0 bases from V and 0 from J; bases not matched to a gene: 4. CDR3 length equals 20 residues. In DNA, the CDR3 is TGTGCCTGTGACACCCTACTGGGGGATACGCGCTCCTGGGACACCCGACAGATGTTTTTC. It codes for CACDTLLGDTRSWDTRQMFF.